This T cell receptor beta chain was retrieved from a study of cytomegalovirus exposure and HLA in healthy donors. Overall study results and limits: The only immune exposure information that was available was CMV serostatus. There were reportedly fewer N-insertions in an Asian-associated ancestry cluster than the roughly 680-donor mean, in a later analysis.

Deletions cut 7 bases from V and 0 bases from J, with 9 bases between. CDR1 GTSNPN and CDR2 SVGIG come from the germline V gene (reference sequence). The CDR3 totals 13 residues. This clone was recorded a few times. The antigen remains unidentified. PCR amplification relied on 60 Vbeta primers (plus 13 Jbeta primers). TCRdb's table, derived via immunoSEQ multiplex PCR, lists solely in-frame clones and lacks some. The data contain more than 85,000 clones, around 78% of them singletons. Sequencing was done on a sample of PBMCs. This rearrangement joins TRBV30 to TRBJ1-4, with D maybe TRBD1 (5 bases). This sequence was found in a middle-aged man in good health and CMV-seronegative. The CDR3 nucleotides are TGTGCCTCGGCGGGGGCAACTAATGAAAAACTGTTTTTT. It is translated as CASAGATNEKLFF.